This T cell receptor (beta chain) was captured by sequencing in a study of blood T cell repertoires in COVID-19. For the study at large: The study drew acute and convalescent COVID-19 samples from the United States, Italy and Spain. Sources were T cells, B-cell-depleted T cells, or PBMCs; the material itself was cDNA or gDNA.

This CDR3 is 16 amino acids long. V lost 0 bases to trimming and J lost 1 base, with 10 bases between them. Germline V gives CDR1 LNHDA, CDR2 SQIVND (reference sequence). Original processing notes: Amplification from reference gene primers served as the basis for estimated nucleated cell counts. Assay: immunoSEQ multiplex PCR; the TCRdb copy retains only in-frame clones and omits some. That table gives V, J and clone size, and the DNA gave D and trimming. This sample has 240,000 or so clones; roughly 80% occur once, and the top ten carry about 3.2%. The clonotype comes from a young woman with acute or convalescent COVID-19. The source material was peripheral blood. The chain uses TRBV19 and TRBJ1-3, with D possibly TRBD1 on 5 matching bases. The CDR3 region has the DNA TGTGCCAGTAGTATAGATCACGGGGGATCTGGAAACACCATATATTTT. Its translation: CASSIDHGGSGNTIYF. The full variable domain, rest sourced from reference TRBV19 and TRBJ1-3, is DGGITQSPKYLFRKEGQNVTLSCEQNLNHDAMYWYRQDPGQGLRLIYYSQIVNDFQKGDIAEGYSVSREKKESFPLTVTSAQKNPTAFYLCASSIDHGGSGNTIYFGEGSWLTVV.